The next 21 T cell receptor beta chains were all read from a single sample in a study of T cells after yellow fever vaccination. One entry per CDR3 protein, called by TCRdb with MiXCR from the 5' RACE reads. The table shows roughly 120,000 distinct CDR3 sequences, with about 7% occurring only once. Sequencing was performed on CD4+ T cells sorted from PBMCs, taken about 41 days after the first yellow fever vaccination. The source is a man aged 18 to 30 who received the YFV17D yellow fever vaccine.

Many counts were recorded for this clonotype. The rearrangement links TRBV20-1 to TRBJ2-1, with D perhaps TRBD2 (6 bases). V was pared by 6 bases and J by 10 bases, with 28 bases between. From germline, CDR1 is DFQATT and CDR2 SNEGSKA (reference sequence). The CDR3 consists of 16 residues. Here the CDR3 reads CSAPASTSPSYGEQFF. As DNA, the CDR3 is TGCAGTGCCCCCGCTTCTACTAGCCCCTCCTATGGAGAGCAGTTCTTC.

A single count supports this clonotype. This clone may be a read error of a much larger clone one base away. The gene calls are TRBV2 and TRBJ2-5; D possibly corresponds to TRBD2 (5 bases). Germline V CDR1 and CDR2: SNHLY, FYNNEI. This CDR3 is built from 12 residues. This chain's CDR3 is CASTTSGESQYF. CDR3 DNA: TGTGCCAGCACCACCAGCGGAGAGAGCCAGTACTTC.

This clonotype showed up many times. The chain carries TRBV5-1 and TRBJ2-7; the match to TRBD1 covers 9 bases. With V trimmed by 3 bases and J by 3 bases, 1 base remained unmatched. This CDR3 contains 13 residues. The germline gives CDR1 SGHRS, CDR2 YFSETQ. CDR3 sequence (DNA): TGCGCCAGCAGCTGGGGACAGGGCTACGAGCAGTACTTC. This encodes CASSWGQGYEQYF. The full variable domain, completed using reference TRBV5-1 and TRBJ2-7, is KAGVTQTPRYLIKTRGQQVTLSCSPISGHRSVSWYQQTPGQGLQFLFEYFSETQRNKGNFPGRFSGRQFSNSRSEMNVSTLELGDSALYLCASSWGQGYEQYFGPGTRLTVT.

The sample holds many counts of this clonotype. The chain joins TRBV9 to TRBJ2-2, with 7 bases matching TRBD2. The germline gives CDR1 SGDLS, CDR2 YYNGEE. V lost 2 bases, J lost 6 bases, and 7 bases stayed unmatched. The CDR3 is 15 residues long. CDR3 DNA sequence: TGTGCCAGCAGCGTCGGGGGGACTCAAGCCGGGGAGCTGTTTTTT. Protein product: CASSVGGTQAGELFF.

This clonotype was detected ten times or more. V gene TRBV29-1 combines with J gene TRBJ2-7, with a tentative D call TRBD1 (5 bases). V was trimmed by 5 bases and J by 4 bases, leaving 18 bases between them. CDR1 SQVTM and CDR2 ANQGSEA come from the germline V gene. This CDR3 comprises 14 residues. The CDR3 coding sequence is TGCAGCGTTAAGGACAAGGCCCGATCATACGAGCAGTACTTC. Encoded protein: CSVKDKARSYEQYF.

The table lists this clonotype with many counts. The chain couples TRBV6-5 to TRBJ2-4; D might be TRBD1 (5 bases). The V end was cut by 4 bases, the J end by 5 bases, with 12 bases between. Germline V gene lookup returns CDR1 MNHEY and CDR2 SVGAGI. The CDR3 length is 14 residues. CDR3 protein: CASSFPGAQNIQYF. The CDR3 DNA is TGTGCCAGCAGTTTCCCTGGGGCCCAAAACATTCAGTACTTC.

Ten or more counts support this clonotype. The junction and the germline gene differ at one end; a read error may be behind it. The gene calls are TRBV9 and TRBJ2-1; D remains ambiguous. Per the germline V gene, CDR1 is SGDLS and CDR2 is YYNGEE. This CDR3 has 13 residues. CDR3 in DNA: TGTGCCAGCAGTGTAGGTTCCTACAATGAGCAGTTCTTC. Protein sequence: CASSVGSYNEQFF.

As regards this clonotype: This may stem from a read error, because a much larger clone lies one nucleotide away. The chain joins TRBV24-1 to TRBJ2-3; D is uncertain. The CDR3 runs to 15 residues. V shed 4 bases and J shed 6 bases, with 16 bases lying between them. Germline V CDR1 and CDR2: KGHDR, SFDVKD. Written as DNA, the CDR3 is TGTGCCACCAGTGACCCTCGGAGAGTGCCCGATACGCAGTATTTT. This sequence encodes CATSDPRRVPDTQYF.

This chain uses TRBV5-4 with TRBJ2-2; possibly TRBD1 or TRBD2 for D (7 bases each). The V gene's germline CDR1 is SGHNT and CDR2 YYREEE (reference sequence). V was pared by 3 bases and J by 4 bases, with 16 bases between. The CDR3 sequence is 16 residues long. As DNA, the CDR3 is TGTGCCAGCAGCTGGGGGGGGACAGAACGCACCGGGGAGCTGTTTTTT. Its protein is CASSWGGTERTGELFF.

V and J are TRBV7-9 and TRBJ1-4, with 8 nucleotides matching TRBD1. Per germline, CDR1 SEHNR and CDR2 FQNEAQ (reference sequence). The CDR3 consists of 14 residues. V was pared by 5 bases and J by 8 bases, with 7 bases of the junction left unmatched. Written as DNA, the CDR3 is TGTGCCAGCAGCCCAATGACAGGGGAAGAAAAACTGTTTTTT. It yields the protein CASSPMTGEEKLFF.

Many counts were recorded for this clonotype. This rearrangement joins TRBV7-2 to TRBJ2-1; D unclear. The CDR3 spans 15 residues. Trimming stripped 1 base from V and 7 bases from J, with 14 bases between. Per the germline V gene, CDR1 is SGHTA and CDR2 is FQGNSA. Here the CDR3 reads CASSLEVSRWNEQFF. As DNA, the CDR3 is TGTGCCAGCAGCTTAGAGGTCTCGCGTTGGAATGAGCAGTTCTTC.

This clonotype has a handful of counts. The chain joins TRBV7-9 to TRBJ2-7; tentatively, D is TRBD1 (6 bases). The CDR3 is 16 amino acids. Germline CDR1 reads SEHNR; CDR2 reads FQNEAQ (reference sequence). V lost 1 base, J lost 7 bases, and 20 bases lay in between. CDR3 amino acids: CASSLVLGHILREQYV. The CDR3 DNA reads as TGTGCCAGCAGCTTAGTTTTGGGACACATTTTAAGAGAGCAGTACGTC.

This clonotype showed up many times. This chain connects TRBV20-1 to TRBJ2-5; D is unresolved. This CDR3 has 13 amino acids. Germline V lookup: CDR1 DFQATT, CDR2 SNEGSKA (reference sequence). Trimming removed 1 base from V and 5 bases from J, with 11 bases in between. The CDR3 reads CSARVPVFETQYF. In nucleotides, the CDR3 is TGCAGTGCTAGAGTCCCAGTCTTCGAGACCCAGTACTTC.

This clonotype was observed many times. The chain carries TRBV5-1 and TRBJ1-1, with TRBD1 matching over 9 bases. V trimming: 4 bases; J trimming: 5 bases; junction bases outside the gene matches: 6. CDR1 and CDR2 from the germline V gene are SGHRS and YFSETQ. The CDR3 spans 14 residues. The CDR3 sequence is CASSGQGLPTEAFF. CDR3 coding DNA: TGCGCCAGCAGCGGACAGGGGTTGCCTACTGAAGCTTTCTTT.

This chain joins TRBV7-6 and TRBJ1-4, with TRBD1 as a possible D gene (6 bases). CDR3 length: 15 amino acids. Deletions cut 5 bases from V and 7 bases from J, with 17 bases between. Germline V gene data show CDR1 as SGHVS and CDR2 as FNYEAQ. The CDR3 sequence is CASSPGGGLGEKLFF. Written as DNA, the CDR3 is TGTGCCAGCAGCCCCGGGGGGGGCTTGGGTGAAAAACTGTTTTTT.

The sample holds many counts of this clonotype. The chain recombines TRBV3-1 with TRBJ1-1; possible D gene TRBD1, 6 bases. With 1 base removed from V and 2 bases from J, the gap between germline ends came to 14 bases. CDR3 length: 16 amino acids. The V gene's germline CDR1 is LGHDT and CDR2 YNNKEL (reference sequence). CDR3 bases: TGTGCCAGCAGCCAAGGAGGGGCCAGGGGCAACACTGAAGCTTTCTTT. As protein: CASSQGGARGNTEAFF.

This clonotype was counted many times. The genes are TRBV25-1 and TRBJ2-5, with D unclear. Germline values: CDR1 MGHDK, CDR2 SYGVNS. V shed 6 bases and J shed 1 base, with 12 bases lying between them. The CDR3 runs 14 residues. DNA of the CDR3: TGTGCCAGCAGCCCGAGGACGGTCCAAGAGACCCAGTACTTC. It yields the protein CASSPRTVQETQYF.

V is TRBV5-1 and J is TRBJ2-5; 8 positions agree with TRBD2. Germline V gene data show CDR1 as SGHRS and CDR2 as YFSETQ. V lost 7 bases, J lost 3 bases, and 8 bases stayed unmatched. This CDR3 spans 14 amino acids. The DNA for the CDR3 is TGCGCCAGCGAGCGGGGGCCCCGGGAAGAGACCCAGTACTTC. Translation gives CASERGPREETQYF.

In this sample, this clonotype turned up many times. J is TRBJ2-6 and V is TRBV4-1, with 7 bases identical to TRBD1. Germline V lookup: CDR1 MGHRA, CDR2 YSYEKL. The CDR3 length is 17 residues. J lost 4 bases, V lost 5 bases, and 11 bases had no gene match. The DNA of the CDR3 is TGCGCCAGCAGCTCGCCTCTAGGGGGACAGGGGGCCAACGTCCTGACTTTC. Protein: CASSSPLGGQGANVLTF.

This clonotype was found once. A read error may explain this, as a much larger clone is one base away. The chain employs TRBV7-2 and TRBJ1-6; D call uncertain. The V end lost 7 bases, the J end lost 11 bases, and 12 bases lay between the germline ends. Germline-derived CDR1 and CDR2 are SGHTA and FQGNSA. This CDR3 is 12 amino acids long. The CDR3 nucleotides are TGTGCCAGCACCTTGTCCGGGACACCCCTCCACTTT. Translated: CASTLSGTPLHF. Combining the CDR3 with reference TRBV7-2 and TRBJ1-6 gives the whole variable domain GAGVSQSPSNKVTEKGKDVELRCDPISGHTALYWYRQSLGQGLEFLIYFQGNSAPDKSGLPSDRFSAERTGGSVSTLTIQRTQQEDSAVYLCASTLSGTPLHFGNGTRLTVT.

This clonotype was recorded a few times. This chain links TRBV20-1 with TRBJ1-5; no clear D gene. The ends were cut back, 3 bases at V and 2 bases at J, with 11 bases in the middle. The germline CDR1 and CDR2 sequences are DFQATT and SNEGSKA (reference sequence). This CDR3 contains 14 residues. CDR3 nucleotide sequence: TGCAGTGCTAGTTCGTCGGGAGGCAATCAGCCCCAGCATTTT. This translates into CSASSSGGNQPQHF.